This TCR beta chain was found in a study of neurological immune-mediated disorders. Study overall: Relapsing-remitting forms accounted for about 90% of the 34 multiple sclerosis patients and secondary progressive forms for 3. Study-level points and caveats: Phylogenetic grouping assigned the repertoires of 18 of 34 multiple sclerosis patients to a single cluster of related CDR3 sequences. This cluster may be a repertoire-level signature. Across subjects, no CDR3 amino acid sequence appeared in expanded clones of more than one subject, a finding that suggested private repertoires in all groups.

This CDR3 has 15 residues. V lost 0 bases, J lost 1 base, and 7 bases lay in between. Germline CDR1 LNHNV, CDR2 YYDKDF (reference sequence). The cDNA was generated by 5'RACE with 10-nucleotide random UMIs. TCRdb reprocessed the 5' RACE reads via MiXCR and lists one record per CDR3 protein. The profile shows roughly 90,000 distinct CDR3 sequences, roughly 3.5% of them singletons. This clonotype appeared many times. The target antigen is unknown. The TCR originated in a woman aged 45-65 years with multiple sclerosis. The chain combines TRBV15 with TRBJ1-5, with a possible D match to TRBD1 (5 bases). Material: PBMCs. CDR3 coding DNA: TGTGCCACCAGCAGAGATAAGGGGAGCAATCAGCCCCAGCATTTT. Its protein product is CATSRDKGSNQPQHF.